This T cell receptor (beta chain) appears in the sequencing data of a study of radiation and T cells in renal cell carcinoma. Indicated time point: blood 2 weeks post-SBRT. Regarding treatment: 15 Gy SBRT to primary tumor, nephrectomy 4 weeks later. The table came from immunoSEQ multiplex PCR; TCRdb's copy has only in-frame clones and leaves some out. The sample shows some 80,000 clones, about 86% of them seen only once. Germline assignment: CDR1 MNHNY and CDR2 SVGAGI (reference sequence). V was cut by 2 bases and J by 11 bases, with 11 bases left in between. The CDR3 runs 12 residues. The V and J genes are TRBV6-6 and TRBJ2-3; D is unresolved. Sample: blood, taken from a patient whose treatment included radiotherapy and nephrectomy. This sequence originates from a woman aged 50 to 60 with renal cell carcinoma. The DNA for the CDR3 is TGTGCCAGCAGTTACCTGGATCGCAAGCAGTATTTT. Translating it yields CASSYLDRKQYF.